This T cell receptor (beta chain) stems from a study of shared clonotypes between healthy human individuals (dated by TCRdb to the early 2020s). Regarding the research as a whole: The cohort comprised two women and a few men aged 18 to 49 years. Each donor's leukapheresis produced roughly between roughly 0.85 and 10 billion PBMCs. For each donor, three plates each were used for CD4 naive and CD4 memory, two plates were used for CD8 naive, and one plate was used for CD8 memory. Different laboratories and diverse techniques were used to prepare libraries and sequence TCR repertoires, to increase sequencing depth and limit assay-specific biases. The study deeply sequenced blood TCR repertoires of several healthy adults to estimate repertoire size and the extent of clonotype sharing between individuals.

On the study overall, not on this receptor specifically: Rarefaction of sorted-subset datasets indicated incomplete sequencing despite the large sequencing depth. Sharing across a few donors was observed for roughly 5.4% of naive CD4, about 3.2% of naive CD8, over 2% of memory CD4, and roughly 0.4% of memory CD8 clonotypes. Because the study included only a small number of donors, the genetic and exposure-history diversity represented was limited. Clonotypes shared by all four sorted-subset donors showed higher generation probabilities than non-shared clonotypes. Naive subsets generally had larger estimated clonotype richness than memory subsets. Only blood was sampled, and tissue TCR repertoires likely differ from those in blood. Pairwise subsampling indicated that sequencing depth was expected to affect the degree of clonotype sharing among donors.

CD8 naive samples were CD45RO-negative cells positively selected for CCR7, giving a CD45RA+CCR7+ population that excluded TemRA cells. Healthy HIV-negative adults with no recently reported acute infections or vaccinations were included as donors. Every donor was a Caucasian adult residing in Nashville, Tennessee, USA. Blood was obtained by leukapheresis, after which PBMCs were separated by Ficoll-Histopaque density gradient centrifugation and cryopreserved in liquid nitrogen vapor phase. Analytical flow cytometry was used to check the purity and quantity of every magnetically sorted T cell population. From each sorted fraction, genomic DNA was isolated and quantified by UV absorbance on a Nanodrop 2000c. The CDR3 numbers 16 residues from cysteine through phenylalanine. Here the CDR3 DNA is all that survives: 48 bases in frame from base 1. Looking up the germline V gene (reference sequence) yields CDR1 MNHEY and CDR2 SMNVEV. Trimming accounts for 5 bases at V and 7 bases at J, while the number of junction bases matched to no gene is 12.

Worth noting for this clone: It lacks a known antigen. No base quality information exists; no much larger clone differs at one position.

Using the deep immunoSEQ assay, multiplex PCR amplified TCR CDR3 regions from genomic DNA. Extracted genomic DNA from each cell subset was spread evenly across all wells of several immunoSEQ 96-well plates, with each plate serving as a replicate. For sorted subsets, each replicate PCR was loaded with approximately 0.2 ug genomic DNA, equivalent to 25,000 to 35,000 T cell genomes. Purified libraries were measured with a Qubit 3.0 fluorometer, size-checked on a Bioanalyzer 2100, and measured again with the KAPA Library Quantification kit. Every immunoSEQ 96-well plate was sequenced on a dedicated single-read 150-cycle Illumina NextSeq 550 flow cell. Per the authors' processing: Because the immunoSEQ output held only junctional sequences and lacked quality scores, the filtering could not match the filtering applied to full-length reads. Sequences were annotated with PyIR, a Python wrapper for IgBLAST v1.9, and V/J genes and CDR3 were assigned using IMGT germline references. Reads were removed for weak V/J assignments (E-value above 1e-6), missing CDR3, stop codons, out-of-frame junctions, or ambiguous translated residues. V3J clonotypes were defined as sequences sharing an identical inferred V gene, J gene, and CDR3 amino acid sequence. The percentage overlap between two repertoires was calculated by dividing the number of shared unique clonotypes by the size of the smaller repertoire. Three approaches were used to assess repertoire richness: RTK rarefaction, the Chao1 estimator, and Recon v2.1 estimates of unobserved clonotypes. OLGA was used to compute generation probabilities for all TCRbeta clonotypes that the gDNA method yielded from four donors. TCRdb stores this immuneACCESS table with in-frame sequences only. Part of the clones is absent; in the studies checked, under half of the shortfall reflects unresolved V genes, and no reason is known for the rest. Clone size and V and J calls were adopted from that table, with D and trimming inferred from the DNA. This sample gives over 2 million clones in total; about 95% of them show up just once. The ten largest clones take up 0.85% to 1.3% of the sample.

Sequencing was carried out using naive CD8+ T cells sorted from blood. Reading the label with the study, this specimen's cell subset or site is: CD45RA+CCR7+. The TCR sequence derives from a man aged 18 to 29 in good health. Recombination linked TRBV27 to TRBJ2-2; TRBD1 lines up with 8 middle nucleotides. The CDR3 corresponds to CASSTLGQVGDGELFF. The nucleotides are TGTGCCAGCAGTACTTTGGGACAGGTCGGCGACGGGGAGCTGTTTTTT.